This T cell receptor beta chain was found in a study of shared clonotypes between healthy human individuals. Every subset had its genomic DNA shared out evenly among several immunoSEQ plates. Assay: immunoSEQ multiplex PCR; the TCRdb copy retains only in-frame clones and omits some. The data hold fewer than 600,000 clones, with about 76% observed a single time. Study donors comprised healthy, HIV-negative adults devoid of recent acute infection or vaccination. This clone was found once. The trim removed 5 bases at V and 4 bases at J, leaving 20 bases unmatched. Germline CDR1 and CDR2: SGHVS and FQNEAQ. The CDR3 is 19 amino acids.

The material sequenced was PBMCs. This sequence joins TRBV7-8 and TRBJ1-1, with TRBD1 matching 9 bases. The clonotype originates from a woman between 40 and 55 years old in good health. Some clones in this sample may be carry-over from other donors' samples. Here the CDR3 DNA reads TGTGCCAGCAGCGTCCCCGGGACAGGGTTCACCCTCTTGGGCACTGAAGCTTTCTTT. This encodes CASSVPGTGFTLLGTEAFF.